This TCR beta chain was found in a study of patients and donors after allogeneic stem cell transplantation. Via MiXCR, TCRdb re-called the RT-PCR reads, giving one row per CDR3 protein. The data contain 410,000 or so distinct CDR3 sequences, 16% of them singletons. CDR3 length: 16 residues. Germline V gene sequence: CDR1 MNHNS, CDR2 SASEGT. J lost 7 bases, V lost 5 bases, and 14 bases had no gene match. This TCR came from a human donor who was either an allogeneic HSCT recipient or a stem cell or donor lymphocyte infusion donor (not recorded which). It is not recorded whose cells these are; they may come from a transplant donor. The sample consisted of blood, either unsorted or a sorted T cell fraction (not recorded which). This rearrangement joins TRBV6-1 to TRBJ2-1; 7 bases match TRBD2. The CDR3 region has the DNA TGTGCCAGCAGTCGCGCCCGGGGCGGGAGAGTAAATGAGCAGTTCTTC. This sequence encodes CASSRARGGRVNEQFF.